The next 14 T cell receptor beta chains were all read from a single sample in a study of T cells in Graves' hyperthyroidism and ophthalmopathy. Authors of the study amplified TCR beta CDR3 regions from RNA transcripts. HTBI primers drove first-round RT-PCR of the TCR CDR3. TCRdb recomputed calls from the multiplex PCR reads with MiXCR, one row per CDR3 protein. Of 730,000 or so distinct CDR3 sequences detected, 18% appear once; the ten largest clones hold over 15%. Specimen: blood. These receptors were taken from a woman aged 45-65 years with Graves' hyperthyroidism that later progressed to Graves' ophthalmopathy.

A few counts support this clonotype. The chain couples TRBV25-1 to TRBJ2-7; tentative D call: TRBD2 (5 bases). The CDR3 is 13 residues long. V shed 7 bases and J shed 5 bases, with 15 bases lying between them. Germline CDR1 reads MGHDK; CDR2 reads SYGVNS. CDR3 in amino acids: CASTHAGDDEQYF. DNA of the CDR3: TGTGCCAGCACTCATGCCGGGGATGACGAGCAGTACTTC.

V usage is TRBV30 and J usage is TRBJ1-6, with D unresolved. Trimming pared 3 bases from V and 6 bases from J, leaving 12 bases between. CDR3 length: 14 residues. Germline V gene data show CDR1 as GTSNPN and CDR2 as SVGIG (reference sequence). CDR3 coding DNA: TGTGCCTGGAGGGACCATGGATCTAATTCACCCCTCCACTTT. It translates to CAWRDHGSNSPLHF.

This sequence joins TRBV7-9 and TRBJ2-2; D uncertain. The V gene's germline CDR1 is SEHNR and CDR2 FQNEAQ (reference sequence). The CDR3 runs to 12 residues. V was cut by 1 base and J by 10 bases, with 7 bases left in between. In DNA form, the CDR3 reads TGTGCCAGCAGCTTAGTGGCGGCGGAGCTGTTTTTT. Translated: CASSLVAAELFF. The whole variable domain, filled in from reference TRBV7-9 and TRBJ2-2, reads DTGVSQNPRHKITKRGQNVTFRCDPISEHNRLYWYRQTLGQGPEFLTYFQNEAQLEKSRLLSDRFSAERPKGSFSTLEIQRTEQGDSAMYLCASSLVAAELFFGEGSRLTVL.

This chain links TRBV5-1 with TRBJ1-5; 10 nucleotides agree with TRBD1. V shed 4 bases and J 6 bases; nucleotides not matched to a gene: 13. The CDR3 runs 17 residues. Germline V gene lookup returns CDR1 SGHRS and CDR2 YFSETQ. CDR3 residues: CASSLRPGTGVGQPQHF. CDR3 nucleotides: TGCGCCAGCAGCCTACGTCCCGGGACAGGGGTCGGTCAGCCCCAGCATTTT.

This sequence joins TRBV6-2 or TRBV6-3 and TRBJ1-2; no clear D gene. The V end lost 4 bases, the J end lost 0 bases, and 6 bases lay between the germline ends. CDR1 is MNHEY, CDR2 SVGEGT, per germline. CDR3 length equals 13 residues. CDR3 residues: CASSFRPNYGYTF. CDR3 nucleotides: TGTGCCAGCAGTTTCCGGCCTAACTATGGCTACACCTTC.

This clonotype was found many times. V gene TRBV6-1 combines with J gene TRBJ2-5; 7 bases line up with TRBD1. Germline V CDR1 and CDR2: MNHNS, SASEGT. The CDR3 contains 12 residues. The J segment lost 6 bases and the V segment lost 5 bases, leaving 3 bases of the junction unmatched. The CDR3 sequence: CASSTTGQTQYF. The CDR3 DNA reads TGTGCCAGCAGTACGACAGGGCAGACCCAGTACTTC.

This chain uses TRBV20-1 with TRBJ1-2; D is unclear. This CDR3 has 11 residues. Per the germline V gene, CDR1 is DFQATT and CDR2 is SNEGSKA (reference sequence). V dropped 3 bases and J dropped 8 bases, with 10 bases sitting between them. The DNA for the CDR3 is TGCAGTGCTAGCGGGTCGGGGGGCTACACCTTC. Protein sequence: CSASGSGGYTF.

This clonotype has just a few counts. V is TRBV3-1 and J is TRBJ1-4; 7 bases are a match to TRBD1. The CDR3 covers 15 residues. CDR1 and CDR2 (germline): LGHDT, YNNKEL (reference sequence). The V segment lost 1 base and the J segment 7 bases; nucleotides outside the gene matches: 6. This CDR3 reads CASSQAPGGAEKLFF. CDR3 in DNA: TGTGCCAGCAGCCAAGCCCCAGGGGGTGCTGAAAAACTGTTTTTT. The whole variable domain, remainder taken from reference TRBV3-1 and TRBJ1-4, is DTAVSQTPKYLVTQMGNDKSIKCEQNLGHDTMYWYKQDSKKFLKIMFSYNNKELIINETVPNRFSPKSPDKAHLNLHINSLELGDSAVYFCASSQAPGGAEKLFFGSGTQLSVL.

This CDR3 is CASSPPVGAGLSGELFF. The CDR3 coding sequence is TGTGCCAGCTCACCACCGGTGGGAGCAGGTTTGTCCGGGGAGCTGTTTTTT. This rearrangement joins TRBV18 to TRBJ2-2, with D possibly TRBD2 on 5 matching bases. CDR1 is KGHSH and CDR2 is LQKENI in the germline V gene. The CDR3 spans 17 residues. Trimming stripped 0 bases from V and 6 bases from J, with 17 bases between.

A word on this clonotype: This could be a read error, since a much larger clone is one nucleotide away. The rearrangement links TRBV7-6 to TRBJ1-6; D not certain. This CDR3 comprises 15 residues. Trimming removed 4 bases from V and 2 bases from J, with 9 bases in between. The V gene's germline CDR1 is SGHVS and CDR2 FNYEAQ. The CDR3 DNA is TGTGCCAGCAGCTCCGACAAGGCCTATAATTCACCCCTCCACTTT. Residues: CASSSDKAYNSPLHF. Looking up the rest from reference TRBV7-6 and TRBJ1-6 gives the full variable domain: GAGVSQSPRYKVTKRGQDVALRCDPISGHVSLYWYRQALGQGPEFLTYFNYEAQQDKSGLPNDRFSAERPEGSISTLTIQRTEQRDSAMYRCASSSDKAYNSPLHFGNGTRLTVT.

The table lists this clonotype with many counts. The chain employs TRBV20-1 and TRBJ2-5; TRBD2 agrees at 12 bases. Germline loops: CDR1 DFQATT, CDR2 SNEGSKA (reference sequence). The CDR3 has 16 residues. V was pared by 5 bases and J by 5 bases, with 12 bases of the junction left unmatched. The DNA of the CDR3 is TGCAGTGCTCAAGACAGGCTAGCGGGGGGGCCTGAGACCCAGTACTTC. It yields the protein CSAQDRLAGGPETQYF.

This clonotype was seen repeatedly, ten times or more. The V call is TRBV20-1, the J call TRBJ2-7; the D is unclear. V shed 6 bases and J shed 8 bases, with 8 bases lying between them. The CDR3 totals 9 residues. Germline V gene lookup returns CDR1 DFQATT and CDR2 SNEGSKA (reference sequence). The CDR3 nucleotides are TGCAGTGCCCAAGCCAAGCAGTACTTC. This encodes CSAQAKQYF.

A single count supports this clonotype. The CDR3 bases are TGTGCCAGCAGTTACTCGACGGCGGCCCACGGTGAAAAACTGTTTTTT. Its translation is CASSYSTAAHGEKLFF. The J gene is TRBJ1-4, the V gene TRBV6-2 or TRBV6-3; D call uncertain. The CDR3 sequence is 16 residues long. Germline values: CDR1 MNHEY, CDR2 SVGEGT. Trimming removed 0 bases from V and 7 bases from J, with 15 bases in between.

This clonotype has more than one count but fewer than ten. The chain is built from TRBV7-2 and TRBJ1-5; TRBD1 agrees at 8 bases. This CDR3 is 15 amino acids long. With 3 bases clipped from V and 4 bases from J, the junction kept 5 bases outside the gene matches. CDR1 and CDR2 from the germline V gene are SGHTA and FQGNSA. CDR3 nucleotides: TGTGCCAGCAGCTTGGACAGGGAAAGAAATCAGCCCCAGCATTTT. This sequence encodes CASSLDRERNQPQHF. Drawing the rest from reference TRBV7-2 and TRBJ1-5, the complete variable domain is GAGVSQSPSNKVTEKGKDVELRCDPISGHTALYWYRQSLGQGLEFLIYFQGNSAPDKSGLPSDRFSAERTGGSVSTLTIQRTQQEDSAVYLCASSLDRERNQPQHFGDGTRLSIL.